One TCR beta chain is described in this entry. This sample stems from a study of blood T cell repertoires in COVID-19. CDR1 SGHTA and CDR2 FQGNSA come from the germline V gene. This CDR3 has 12 amino acids. Trimming left V 4 bases short and J 6 bases short, with 8 bases between. Measured with immunoSEQ multiplex PCR; TCRdb has only the in-frame clones, and not every one. The data hold 220,000 or so clones, with 70% to 85% observed a single time. The rearrangement uses TRBV7-2 and TRBJ2-3; the D gene is possibly TRBD1 (5 bases). Specimen: peripheral blood. This sequence originates from a woman older than 75 with acute or convalescent COVID-19. CDR3 region: CASSWPGDTQYF. The CDR3 nucleotides are TGTGCCAGCAGCTGGCCAGGGGATACGCAGTATTTT. The full variable domain, rest sourced from reference TRBV7-2 and TRBJ2-3, is GAGVSQSPSNKVTEKGKDVELRCDPISGHTALYWYRQSLGQGLEFLIYFQGNSAPDKSGLPSDRFSAERTGGSVSTLTIQRTQQEDSAVYLCASSWPGDTQYFGPGTRLTVL.